This TCR beta chain stems from a study of blood T cells in healthy people across ages. Study findings and constraints: As age increased, TCR beta diversity per million T cells fell in a roughly linear fashion.

Trimming removed 1 base from V and 0 bases from J, with 7 bases in between. The CDR3 runs to 15 residues. Looked up from germline, CDR1 is SGHRS and CDR2 is YFSETQ. About this clonotype itself: Its antigen is not identified.

Using a J-beta primer mix together with a sample-barcoded 5' primer, a second PCR was run for roughly 7 to 11 cycles. TCRdb recomputed calls from the 5' RACE reads with MiXCR, one row per CDR3 protein. The sample holds more than 900,000 distinct CDR3 sequences, about 28% seen once. The same sample was also studied in work on T cells of mothers and their children.

This rearrangement joins TRBV5-1 to TRBJ1-4; D not resolved. Sequences were obtained from blood. The sequence was obtained from a woman in her 40s in good health. CDR3 nucleotides: TGCGCCAGCAGCTTGTCCGTCGCAACTAATGAAAAACTGTTTTTT. This sequence encodes CASSLSVATNEKLFF.